The 2 T cell receptor beta chains below come from one sample, sequenced in a study of T cell repertoires in cytomegalovirus infection (dated by TCRdb to between 2019 and 2020). Taken with the paper, the label for treatment or condition translates to: in vitro stimulation with specific CMV peptide epitopes to enrich CMV-specific T cells. The antigens these receptors bind are not known. The instrument given in TCRdb is Illumina HiSeq 1500. Clones were called with MiXCR by TCRdb after fastp trimmed the public reads at Q25, and only in-frame beta chains were retained. Each entry is one CDR3 protein sequence, shown with its most common DNA and genes. Present in this sample are roughly 500,000 distinct CDR3 sequences, more than 30% of which were seen just once. Roughly a sixth of the sample is taken by the ten largest. Sequenced material: cultured PBMCs, taken from culture after CMV antigen stimulation. The receptors here all came from a human donor in good health (CMV status not recorded). Some clones in this sample may be carry-over from other donors' samples.

The V gene is TRBV6-1, the J gene TRBJ2-2; D unclear. Germline-derived CDR1 and CDR2 are MNHNS and SASEGT. The CDR3 sequence is 15 residues long. V was clipped by 6 bases and J by 4 bases, with 15 bases between them. The CDR3 loop reads CASSLFRALTGELFF. DNA of the CDR3: TGTGCCAGCAGCCTTTTCCGGGCCCTCACCGGGGAGCTGTTTTTT.

This chain links TRBV7-4 with TRBJ2-7; the D gene is possibly TRBD1 (5 bases). The CDR3 is 12 amino acids. Per germline, CDR1 SGHVT and CDR2 SQSDAQ. The V gene lost 2 bases and the J gene lost 5 bases, with 7 bases spanning the gap. The CDR3: CASSLQGDEQYV. The DNA for the CDR3 is TGTGCCAGCAGCTTACAAGGGGACGAGCAGTACGTC.